This T cell receptor beta chain was sequenced for a study of blood T cell repertoires in COVID-19 (dated by TCRdb to 2018 to 2020). Broadly, across the study: Collaborator samples came from the United States, Italy and Spain and covered acute and convalescent phases of COVID-19. The material from the prospective study consisted of cDNA or gDNA derived from T cells, B-cell-depleted T cells, or PBMCs. The dataset comprised deeply sampled blood TCRbeta repertoires from subjects exposed to, actively infected with, or recovered from COVID-19. The repertoires were released in a freely available public database meant as a resource for research on the immune response to SARS-CoV-2. Samples were obtained from the ongoing ImmuneRACE study (first 160 participants) and from 1,200 or so subjects provided by 6 global collaborators. Sample metadata almost always included a de-identified subject ID, COVID-19 status, age in years and sex. Where available, HLA class I and class II types were obtained from metadata supplied by the sample provider rather than from assay-based typing.

TCRbeta CDR3 regions were amplified from genomic DNA using the immunoSEQ Assay, a bias-controlled multiplex PCR. The source study handled its data this way. The number of nucleated cells in each sample was estimated from the amplification of reference gene primers within the assay. To quantify the absolute abundance of each unique TCRbeta CDR3 rearrangement, sequence reads were collapsed and filtered. For each sample, productive Simpson clonality was calculated by taking the square root of Simpson's diversity index across productive rearrangements. Imported from immuneACCESS, the table was reduced by TCRdb to in-frame sequences with V and J called. These copies leave out some clones; in studies compared against another copy, an unresolved V gene accounts for under half, and the cause of the remainder is not known. Clone size and the V and J calls come from that table; the DNA yielded D and trimming. This sample comprises approximately 260,000 clones, over 75% of them detected only once. The ten largest clones take up 7.5% to 9% of the sample.

Results the study describes overall, beyond this receptor: The quantity of clinical and demographic metadata differed by source and by participant and was supplied without curation.

Collaborating institutions collected whole blood in K2EDTA tubes following their own protocols. For TCRbeta analysis, collaborators shipped samples as frozen whole blood, isolated PBMCs, or DNA extracted from either of those sample types. The CDR3 holds 13 amino acids from the cysteine to the phenylalanine. The kept DNA is CDR3 alone, 39 bases in frame from the first base. A distance of 7 bases separates the germline ends of V and J, which lose 4 bases and 4 bases respectively. As encoded in the germline V gene, CDR1 is SNHLY while CDR2 is FYNNEI. In the case of this clone: Its recognized antigen is unknown. Per-nucleotide qualities are absent, and no much larger clonotype sits a single base away. Different DNA sequences within this sample yield the same CDR3.

The sample taken for sequencing was peripheral blood. Here the chain combines TRBV2 and TRBJ1-4, with the identity of the D gene unclear. The TCR comes from a human donor in a cohort sampled during active COVID-19. The nucleotide sequence reads as follows: TGTGCCAGCAGTGGCGGGGTTAATGAAAAACTGTTTTTT. The encoded protein is CASSGGVNEKLFF.